This is a list of T cell receptor beta chains from one sample in a study of identical twins. TCRdb processed the 5' RACE reads anew with MiXCR; each CDR3 protein has one entry. The sample includes 200,000 to 250,000 distinct CDR3 sequences, under 8.5% of them seen just once. Another study also made use of these data, one on T cells expressing NK-cell markers.

The sequencing input was CD8+ T cells sorted from blood. The receptors originated from a woman aged 18 to 35 in good health. Both conserved end residues are part of each CDR3. Each record gives: J gene, D gene, clone size, V gene, CDR3 length, CDR3 protein, CDR3 DNA. D genes are given only for firm matches. Expanded clones get a size class; other rows say once, few or many, or leave the size out.

>TRBJ2-1|.|.|TRBV7-9|15
CASSLLPKSDNEQFF
TGTGCCAGCAGCTTACTTCCCAAGTCCGACAATGAGCAGTTCTTC
>TRBJ2-1|.|few|TRBV9|15
CASSGALSSYNEQFF
TGTGCCAGCAGCGGAGCTCTCAGCTCCTACAATGAGCAGTTCTTC
>TRBJ1-3|.|.|TRBV27|14
CASASGGSGNTIYF
TGTGCCAGCGCCTCTGGGGGCTCTGGAAACACCATATATTTT
>TRBJ2-7|.|.|TRBV9|15
CASSVGLANSYEQYF
TGTGCCAGCAGCGTAGGGTTGGCTAACTCCTACGAGCAGTACTTC
>TRBJ2-4|TRBD1|.|TRBV7-9|15
CASSFPRTGENIQYF
TGTGCCAGCAGCTTCCCTCGGACAGGGGAAAACATTCAGTACTTC
>TRBJ2-1|.|.|TRBV27|16
CASSLSAGSGDNEQFF
TGTGCCAGCAGTTTATCGGCCGGATCGGGAGACAATGAGCAGTTCTTC
>TRBJ2-7|.|.|TRBV6-2/TRBV6-3|13
CASSYQRNYEQYF
TGTGCCAGCAGTTACCAGCGAAACTACGAGCAGTACTTC
>TRBJ2-1|.|many|TRBV12-3/TRBV12-4|11
CASHLGSEQFF
TGTGCCAGCCACCTCGGCAGCGAGCAGTTCTTC
>TRBJ1-4|.|few|TRBV7-9|14
CASSLTDRHEKLFF
TGTGCCAGCAGCCTGACAGATAGGCATGAAAAACTGTTTTTT
>TRBJ2-5|.|few|TRBV7-9|15
CASSWATRGQETQYF
TGTGCCAGCAGCTGGGCCACGAGGGGCCAAGAGACCCAGTACTTC
>TRBJ2-7|.|few|TRBV30|12
CAWSGVPHEQYF
TGTGCCTGGAGCGGGGTCCCTCACGAGCAGTACTTC
>TRBJ1-2|TRBD1|.|TRBV6-1|16
CASTPLDRAANYGYTF
TGTGCCAGCACCCCACTCGACAGGGCAGCTAACTATGGCTACACCTTC
>TRBJ2-1|TRBD2|few|TRBV6-2/TRBV6-3|16
CASSLWTSGRIDEQFF
TGTGCCAGCAGTCTCTGGACTAGCGGGAGGATCGATGAGCAGTTCTTC
>TRBJ2-7|.|.|TRBV19|15
CASSISGGLSYEQYF
TGTGCCAGTAGTATAAGTGGAGGCCTCTCCTACGAGCAGTACTTC